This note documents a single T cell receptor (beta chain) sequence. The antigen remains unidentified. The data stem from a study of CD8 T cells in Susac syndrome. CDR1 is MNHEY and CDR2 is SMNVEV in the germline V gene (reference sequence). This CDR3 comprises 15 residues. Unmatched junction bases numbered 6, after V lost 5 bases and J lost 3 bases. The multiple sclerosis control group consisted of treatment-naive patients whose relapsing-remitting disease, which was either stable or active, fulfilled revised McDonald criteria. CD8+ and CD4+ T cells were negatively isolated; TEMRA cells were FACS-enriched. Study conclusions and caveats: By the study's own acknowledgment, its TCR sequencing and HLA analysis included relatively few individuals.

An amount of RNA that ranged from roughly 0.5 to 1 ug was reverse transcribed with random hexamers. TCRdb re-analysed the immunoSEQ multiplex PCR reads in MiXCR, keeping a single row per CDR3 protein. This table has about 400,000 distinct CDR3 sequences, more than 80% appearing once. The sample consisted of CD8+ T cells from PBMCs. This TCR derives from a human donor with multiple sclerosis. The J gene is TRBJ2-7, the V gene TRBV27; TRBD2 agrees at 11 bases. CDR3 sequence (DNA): TGTGCCAGCAGTCCCGGGACTAGCGGAAACTACGAGCAGTACTTC. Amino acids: CASSPGTSGNYEQYF.